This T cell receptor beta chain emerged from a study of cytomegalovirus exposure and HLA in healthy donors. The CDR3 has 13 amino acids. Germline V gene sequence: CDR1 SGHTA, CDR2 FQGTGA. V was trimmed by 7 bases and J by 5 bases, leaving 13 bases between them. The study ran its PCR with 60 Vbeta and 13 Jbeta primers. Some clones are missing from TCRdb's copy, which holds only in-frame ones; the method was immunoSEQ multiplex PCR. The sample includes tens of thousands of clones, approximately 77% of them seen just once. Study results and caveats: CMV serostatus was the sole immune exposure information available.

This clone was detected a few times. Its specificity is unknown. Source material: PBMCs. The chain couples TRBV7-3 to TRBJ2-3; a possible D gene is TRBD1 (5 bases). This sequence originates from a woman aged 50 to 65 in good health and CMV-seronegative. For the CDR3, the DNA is TGTGCCAGCACCTTTAATCAGGGAGATACGCAGTATTTT. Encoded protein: CASTFNQGDTQYF.